This T cell receptor beta chain was found in a study of identical twins. Notes on the study in general: While abundant cord blood beta clonotypes carried fewer insertions, memory repertoires showed no such pattern.

The V gene lost 0 bases and the J gene lost 6 bases, with 12 bases spanning the gap. Germline loops: CDR1 MNHEY, CDR2 SVGEGT. This CDR3 region has 15 residues. This clonotype showed up just a few times. Antigen unknown. TCRdb re-called the 5' RACE reads through MiXCR, storing one row per CDR3 protein. The sample holds some 1,600,000 distinct CDR3 sequences, 25% to 35% seen once. Source material: cord blood. This sequence originates from a newborn girl in good health. This chain uses TRBV6-2 or TRBV6-3 with TRBJ2-1, with D maybe TRBD2 (6 bases). As DNA, the CDR3 is TGTGCCAGCAGTTACTCCGAGACTAGTCCCAATGAGCAGTTCTTC. The encoded protein is CASSYSETSPNEQFF.